This TCR beta chain was found in a study of technical replicates of blood from several donors. Germline assignment: CDR1 SNHLY and CDR2 FYNNEI. The CDR3 consists of 13 residues. The assay was immunoSEQ multiplex PCR, and TCRdb's table has in-frame clones only and misses some. The data contain about 76,000 clones, 80% to 90% of them singletons. Turning to this clone: One end of the junction is discordant with germline, which a read error may explain.

The rearrangement joins TRBV2 to TRBJ1-3; TRBD1 agrees at 8 bases. The receptor was isolated from a human donor in good health. Some clones in this sample may be carry-over from other donors' samples. Sequencing used PBMCs. This CDR3 reads CASSEGRATGANF. The CDR3 DNA sequence: TGTGCCAGCAGTGAGGGTAGGGCGACAGGGGCCAATTTT.